The 6 T cell receptor beta chains listed next were all sequenced from one sample in a study of T cell repertoires in cytomegalovirus infection. TCRdb re-called the reads with MiXCR, one entry per CDR3 protein. The sample has some 940,000 distinct CDR3 sequences, approximately 31% seen once; the top ten hold 10% to 15%. Their antigens remain unidentified. This sample comprised cultured CD8+ T cells from PBMCs, obtained from culture after CMV antigen stimulation. These receptor sequences come from a human donor in good health (CMV status not recorded). Some clones in this sample may be carry-over from other donors' samples.

The chain's CDR3 is CASMRKDTQYF. CDR3 coding DNA: TGTGCCAGCATGAGAAAAGATACGCAGTATTTT. The chain links TRBV6-6 to TRBJ2-3; unclear D gene. There are 11 residues in the CDR3. The V end lost 7 bases, the J end lost 5 bases, and 7 bases lay between the germline ends. CDR1 and CDR2 (germline): MNHNY, SVGAGI (reference sequence).

The table lists this clonotype with a few counts. The chain is built from TRBV12-3 or TRBV12-4 and TRBJ1-1; no clear D. V lost 6 bases and J lost 1, with 9 bases in between. The CDR3 runs 13 residues. The CDR3 region has the DNA TGTGCCAGCAGCCGCTTCAAGAACACTGAAGCTTTCTTT. It codes for CASSRFKNTEAFF.

The chain carries TRBV7-9 and TRBJ1-1; D is perhaps TRBD1 (5 bases). Trimming took 5 bases from V and 1 from J, leaving 11 bases between them. Germline V lookup: CDR1 SEHNR, CDR2 FQNEAQ (reference sequence). There are 14 residues in the CDR3. The CDR3 is CASSPGTRNTEAFF. In DNA form, the CDR3 reads TGTGCCAGCAGCCCAGGGACGCGGAACACTGAAGCTTTCTTT.

This sequence joins TRBV7-8 and TRBJ1-3; D is undetermined. From germline, CDR1 is SGHVS and CDR2 FQNEAQ. The CDR3 sequence is 15 residues long. Trimming pared 5 bases from V and 1 base from J, leaving 12 bases between. The CDR3 coding sequence is TGTGCCAGCAGCCGCGTGGGCGTTTCTGGAAACACCATATATTTT. Protein: CASSRVGVSGNTIYF. The full variable domain, rest sourced from reference TRBV7-8 and TRBJ1-3, is GAGVSQSPRYKVAKRGQDVALRCDPISGHVSLFWYQQALGQGPEFLTYFQNEAQLDKSGLPSDRFFAERPEGSVSTLKIQRTQQEDSAVYLCASSRVGVSGNTIYFGEGSWLTVV.

The gene calls are TRBV4-2 and TRBJ2-3; 10 bases are a match to TRBD1. J was trimmed by 5 bases and V by 1 base; bases with no gene match: 0. This CDR3 has 14 residues. Germline loops: CDR1 LGHNA, CDR2 YNFKEQ. In DNA form, the CDR3 reads TGTGCCAGCAGCCAAGGGACAGGGGGAGATACGCAGTATTTT. Its protein is CASSQGTGGDTQYF.

In this sample, this clonotype turned up a few times. The chain carries TRBV19 and TRBJ1-1; TRBD1 agrees at 11 bases. CDR1 is LNHDA, CDR2 SQIVND, per germline (reference sequence). The CDR3 has 17 amino acids. The J segment lost 6 bases and the V segment lost 7 bases, leaving 16 bases of the junction unmatched. Written as DNA, the CDR3 is TGTGCCAGTATCTCCAGGGACAGGGGGGGCCTGAGGGCTGAAGCTTTCTTT. Protein product: CASISRDRGGLRAEAFF.